This T cell receptor beta chain was identified during a study of shared clonotypes between healthy human individuals. At the level of the study: The composition of the donors was a couple of women and a few men aged 18 to 49.

Looked up from germline, CDR1 is KGHSH and CDR2 is LQKENI. Trimming shortened V by 3 bases and J by 7 bases, and 21 bases separated the two germline ends. This CDR3 spans 16 amino acids. Every immunoSEQ plate was one replicate of a subset's evenly spread DNA. Unsorted PBMC samples were amplified in replicate PCRs containing about 0.3 ug DNA, tens of thousands of T cell genomes. Clones were sequenced by immunoSEQ multiplex PCR, and TCRdb holds only the in-frame ones, with some missing. The data contain fewer than 600,000 clones, about four fifths of them singletons. The study used 98 million or so PBMCs per unsorted sample for genomic DNA.

The chain couples TRBV18 to TRBJ1-2; a weak D match, TRBD1 (5 bases). The receptor was isolated from a woman aged 40 to 50 in good health. Some clones in this sample may be carry-over from other donors' samples. The source material was PBMCs. The CDR3 coding sequence is TGTGCCAGCTCACCCAACCCCCGGGGCCCGGGCGCTGGCTACACCTTC. Its translation: CASSPNPRGPGAGYTF.